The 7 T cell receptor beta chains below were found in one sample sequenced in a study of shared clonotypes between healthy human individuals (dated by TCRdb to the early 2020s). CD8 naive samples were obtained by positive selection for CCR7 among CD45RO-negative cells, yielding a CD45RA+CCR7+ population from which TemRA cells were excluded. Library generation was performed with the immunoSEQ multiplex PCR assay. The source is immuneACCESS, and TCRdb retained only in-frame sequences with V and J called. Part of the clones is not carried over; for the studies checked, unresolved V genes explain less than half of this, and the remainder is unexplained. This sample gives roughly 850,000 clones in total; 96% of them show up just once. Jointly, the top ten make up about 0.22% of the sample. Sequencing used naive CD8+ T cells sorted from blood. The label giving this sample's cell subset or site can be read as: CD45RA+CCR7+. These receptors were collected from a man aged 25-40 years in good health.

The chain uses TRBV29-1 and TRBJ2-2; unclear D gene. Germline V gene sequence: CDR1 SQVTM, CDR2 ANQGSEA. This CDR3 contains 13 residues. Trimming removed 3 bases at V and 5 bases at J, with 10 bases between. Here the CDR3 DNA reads TGCAGCGTTGAGACAACGATGACCGGGGAGCTGTTTTTT. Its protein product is CSVETTMTGELFF.

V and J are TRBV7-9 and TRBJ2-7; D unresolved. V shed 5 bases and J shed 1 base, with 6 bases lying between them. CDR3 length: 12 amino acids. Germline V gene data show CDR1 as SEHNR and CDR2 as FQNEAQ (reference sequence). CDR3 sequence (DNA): TGTGCCAGCAGCGGCAGGTCCTACGAGCAGTACTTC. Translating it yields CASSGRSYEQYF.

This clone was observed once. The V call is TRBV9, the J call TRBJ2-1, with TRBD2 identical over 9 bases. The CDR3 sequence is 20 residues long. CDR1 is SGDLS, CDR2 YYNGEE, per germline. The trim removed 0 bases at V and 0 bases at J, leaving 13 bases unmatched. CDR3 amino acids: CASSVEGLAGRLDSYNEQFF. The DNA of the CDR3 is TGTGCCAGCAGCGTAGAGGGTCTAGCGGGAAGGCTAGACTCCTACAATGAGCAGTTCTTC.

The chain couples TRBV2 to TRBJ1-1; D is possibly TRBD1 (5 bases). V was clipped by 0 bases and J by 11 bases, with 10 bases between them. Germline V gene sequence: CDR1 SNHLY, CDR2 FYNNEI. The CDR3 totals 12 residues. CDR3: CASSEAGAGAFF. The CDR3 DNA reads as TGTGCCAGCAGTGAAGCTGGGGCGGGGGCTTTCTTT.

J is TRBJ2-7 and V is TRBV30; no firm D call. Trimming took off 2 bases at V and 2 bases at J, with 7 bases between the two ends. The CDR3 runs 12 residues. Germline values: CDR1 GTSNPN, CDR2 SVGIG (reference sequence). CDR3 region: CAWSSQAYEQYF. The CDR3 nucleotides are TGTGCCTGGAGTAGTCAGGCCTACGAGCAGTACTTC.

The CDR3: CASSSGTANTEAFF. The CDR3 region has the DNA TGTGCCAGCAGTTCGGGGACGGCCAACACTGAAGCTTTCTTT. The rearrangement links TRBV28 to TRBJ1-1; D perhaps matches TRBD1 (5 bases). CDR1 and CDR2 (germline): MDHEN, SYDVKM. The CDR3 consists of 14 residues. V gave up 4 bases and J gave up 2 bases, with 11 bases separating them. Complete variable domain (other parts from reference TRBV28 and TRBJ1-1): DVKVTQSSRYLVKRTGEKVFLECVQDMDHENMFWYRQDPGLGLRLIYFSYDVKMKEKGDIPEGYSVSREKKERFSLILESASTNQTSMYLCASSSGTANTEAFFGQGTRLTVV.

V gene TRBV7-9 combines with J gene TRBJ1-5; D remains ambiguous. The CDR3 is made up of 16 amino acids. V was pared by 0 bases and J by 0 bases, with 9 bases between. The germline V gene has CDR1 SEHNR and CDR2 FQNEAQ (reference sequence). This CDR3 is CASSLAGRYSNQPQHF. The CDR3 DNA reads TGTGCCAGCAGCTTAGCAGGGCGTTATAGCAATCAGCCCCAGCATTTT.